This T cell receptor (beta chain) originates from a study of shared T cell receptors in the human thymus. CDR1 and CDR2 (germline): MNHNS, SASEGT. The CDR3 covers 15 residues. Trimming cost V 3 bases and J 6 bases; bases outside gene matches: 7. The data were produced by immunoSEQ multiplex PCR, yet TCRdb's version contains in-frame clones alone and is incomplete. The sample yields 500,000 to 550,000 clones, about 84% seen once. This same sample was also part of a study on human thymus T cells. That report notes: Resections that were taken during corrective heart surgery supplied the thymus tissue. There appeared to be biased usage of V and J genes in thymic and blood repertoires.

Sequencing used thymocytes. The receptor was derived from a boy in the first two years of life with a congenital heart defect. V usage is TRBV6-1 and J usage is TRBJ1-5; 8 nucleotides agree with TRBD1. The CDR3 loop is CASSEGQVRGQPQHF. The CDR3 nucleotides are TGTGCCAGCAGTGAGGGACAGGTGAGGGGTCAGCCCCAGCATTTT.